The source of this T cell receptor (beta chain) is a study of blood T cell repertoires in COVID-19. The CDR3 covers 18 residues. Trimming took 4 bases from V and 2 from J; bases not matched to a gene: 14. CDR1 is MDHEN and CDR2 is SYDVKM in the germline V gene. Sequencing used immunoSEQ multiplex PCR; TCRdb keeps in-frame clones, though not all of them. This table holds fewer than 300,000 clones, 70% to 90% found once. Sequencing was done on a sample of PBMCs or T cells enriched from blood (not recorded which). This sequence originates from a woman aged 25 to 39 who had recovered from COVID-19. The V gene is TRBV28, the J gene TRBJ1-3; 7 bases fit TRBD1. CDR3 DNA sequence: TGTGCCAGCAGTTCCTTCACCCCGGACAGGTACGCTGGAAACACCATATATTTT. Its protein product is CASSSFTPDRYAGNTIYF.